A selection of T cell receptor beta chains follows, all from one sample in a study of glioma-infiltrating T cells after dendritic cell vaccination. TCRdb's table, derived via immunoSEQ multiplex PCR, lists solely in-frame clones and lacks some. This table holds approximately 85,000 clones, 75% to 90% found once. The starting material was blood, obtained after dendritic cell vaccination. The receptors originated from a human donor with glioblastoma. Each CDR3 is given with its conserved first and last residue. The D gene is left open where the match is weak. Some rows mark clone size as missing; the rest say once, few, many or name a class of expanded clone.

d_gene	abundance	j_gene	v_gene	CDR3aa	CDR3nt
TRBD2	.	TRBJ2-7	TRBV6-4	CALQGGGSSYEQYF	TGTGCCCTACAGGGCGGGGGGAGCTCCTACGAGCAGTACTTC
TRBD1	.	TRBJ2-5	TRBV29-1	CSVTGTGGQTQYF	TGCAGCGTTACCGGGACAGGGGGCCAGACCCAGTACTTC
.	.	TRBJ2-1	TRBV9	CASSPRLQPVYNEQFF	TGTGCCAGCAGCCCACGACTGCAGCCCGTCTACAATGAGCAGTTCTTC
TRBD1	once	TRBJ2-5	TRBV2	CASRTGVGETQYF	TGTGCCAGCAGAACAGGGGTCGGAGAGACCCAGTACTTC
.	once	TRBJ2-5	TRBV2	CASSEGQAPRETQYF	TGTGCCAGCAGTGAAGGGCAAGCCCCCAGGGAGACCCAGTACTTC
.	.	TRBJ2-3	TRBV4-2	CASSQAADTQYF	TGTGCCAGCAGCCAAGCTGCAGATACGCAGTATTTT
.	.	TRBJ2-5	TRBV7-3	CASSLSSTSVETQYF	TGTGCCAGCAGCTTAAGTTCAACTAGTGTGGAGACCCAGTACTTC
.	.	TRBJ2-3	TRBV7-3	CASSSPQGGGADTQYF	TGTGCCAGCAGCTCGCCACAGGGTGGGGGGGCAGATACGCAGTATTTT
.	.	TRBJ1-1	TRBV7-2	CASRKQGPEAFF	TGTGCCAGCAGAAAACAGGGACCTGAAGCTTTCTTT
TRBD1	.	TRBJ1-1	TRBV7-6	CASSQYTGGAGNTEAFF	TGTGCCAGCAGTCAATATACAGGGGGAGCTGGGAACACTGAAGCTTTCTTT
TRBD2	.	TRBJ2-3	TRBV30	CAWSLAGNTDTQYF	TGTGCCTGGAGTCTAGCGGGAAACACAGATACGCAGTATTTT
.	.	TRBJ2-5	TRBV4-3	CASSQDVGGQETQYF	TGCGCCAGCAGCCAGGACGTCGGGGGCCAAGAGACCCAGTACTTC
.	.	TRBJ2-2	TRBV6-5	CASSRPGVNTGELFF	TGTGCCAGCAGTCGCCCGGGAGTGAACACCGGGGAGCTGTTTTTT
.	.	TRBJ1-2	TRBV19	CASSMVSAGRGYTF	TGTGCCAGTAGTATGGTTTCCGCAGGGAGGGGATACACCTTC
TRBD2	.	TRBJ2-1	TRBV11-3	CASSRDYPNEQFF	TGTGCCAGCAGCCGGGACTATCCTAATGAGCAGTTCTTC
.	.	TRBJ2-7	TRBV20-1	CSFGQSYEQYF	TGCAGTTTCGGACAGTCCTACGAGCAGTACTTC
TRBD2	.	TRBJ2-1	TRBV15	CATSRDRGAGGRWNEQFF	TGTGCCACCAGCAGAGATAGGGGTGCGGGAGGGCGATGGAATGAGCAGTTCTTC
TRBD2	.	TRBJ2-1	TRBV5-1	CASSLAPAGGNNEQFF	TGCGCCAGCAGCTTGGCCCCAGCGGGGGGAAACAATGAGCAGTTCTTC
.	.	TRBJ2-2	TRBV30	CAWKVAGSTGELFF	TGTGCCTGGAAGGTTGCAGGGTCCACCGGGGAGCTGTTTTTT
TRBD1	.	TRBJ2-5	TRBV6-5	CASSYSKVSTGETQYF	TGTGCCAGCAGTTACTCGAAGGTGTCGACAGGGGAGACCCAGTACTTC
TRBD1	.	TRBJ2-1	TRBV25-1	CASSGGTGAQFF	TGTGCCAGCAGTGGGGGGACAGGGGCCCAGTTCTTC
TRBD1	.	TRBJ2-5	TRBV5-4	CASSTPTGNQETQYF	TGTGCCAGCAGCACACCGACAGGGAACCAAGAGACCCAGTACTTC
.	.	TRBJ2-7	TRBV19	CASSIASEQYF	TGTGCCAGTAGTATCGCGTCCGAGCAGTACTTC
TRBD1	.	TRBJ2-5	TRBV6-9	CASSYSGPGQGQETQYF	TGTGCCAGCAGTTATTCTGGGCCGGGACAGGGGCAAGAGACCCAGTACTTC
.	once	TRBJ2-7	TRBV5-6	CASSLPDDLFGEQYF	TGTGCCAGCAGCCTACCTGACGACTTATTTGGGGAGCAGTACTTC
TRBD2	.	TRBJ2-7	TRBV5-1	CASSRDQAGPLNEQYF	TGCGCCAGCAGCAGGGACCAAGCGGGACCCCTGAACGAGCAGTACTTC
.	.	TRBJ1-2	TRBV4-1	CASSHLDSPNYGYTF	TGCGCCAGCAGCCACTTGGACAGTCCCAACTATGGCTACACCTTC
.	.	TRBJ2-1	TRBV18	CASSPSQVLRDEQFF	TGTGCCAGCTCACCTTCACAGGTCCTTCGGGATGAGCAGTTCTTC
TRBD1	.	TRBJ2-1	TRBV19	CASSRPGQASYNEQFF	TGTGCCAGTAGCAGACCGGGACAGGCCTCCTACAATGAGCAGTTCTTC
TRBD1	.	TRBJ2-5	TRBV5-4	CASSLRGQGRETQYF	TGTGCCAGCAGCTTGCGGGGACAGGGGAGGGAGACCCAGTACTTC
TRBD2	once	TRBJ2-2	TRBV4-3	CASDRLAGGRPKCDGELFF	TGCGCCAGCGACCGACTAGCGGGGGGACGGCCAAAGTGTGACGGGGAGCTGTTTTTT
TRBD1	.	TRBJ1-5	TRBV28	CASRLQGRSNQPQHF	TGTGCCAGCCGCCTACAGGGGAGGAGCAATCAGCCCCAGCATTTT
TRBD1	once	TRBJ2-7	TRBV7-9	CASMGQGPYEQYF	TGTGCCAGCATGGGACAGGGGCCCTACGAGCAGTACTTC
TRBD1	once	TRBJ1-5	TRBV27	CASSDRDRGGQPQHF	TGTGCCAGCAGCGACCGGGACAGGGGAGGACAGCCCCAGCATTTT
.	once	TRBJ1-1	TRBV6-1	CASSEIGGGRTEAFF	TGTGCCAGCAGTGAAATTGGGGGGGGGAGGACTGAAGCTTTCTTT